The 16 T cell receptor beta chains presented below share a single source sample, sequenced in a study of T-cell reconstitution after alpha-beta-depleted transplantation in children (dated by TCRdb to the mid-2010s). The library was made by PCR. For sequencing, an Illumina HiSeq 2500 was employed. To normalize quantification of the TCRbeta repertoire, the TCR libraries were built with molecular barcoding that relied on unique molecular identifiers. The public sequencing data were trimmed at Q25 with fastp and processed into clonotypes with MiXCR by TCRdb, which kept only in-frame beta chains. Rows with a matching CDR3 protein are joined into one entry that keeps the most common DNA and genes. The sample records approximately 390,000 distinct CDR3 sequences, roughly a tenth of which are singletons. Of the sample, 4.5% to 7% is held by the ten largest clones. The material sequenced was PBMCs from the stem cell graft donor, taken from the stem cell graft. These receptors came from a human donor who donated a stem cell graft to a child with acute myeloid leukemia.

The gene calls are TRBV3-1 and TRBJ2-5; possible D gene TRBD2, 6 bases. V lost 6 bases, J lost 1 base, and 15 bases lay in between. Germline-derived CDR1 and CDR2 are LGHDT and YNNKEL (reference sequence). This CDR3 spans 15 amino acids. CDR3 protein: CASRGTGLPQETQYF. The CDR3, as DNA: TGTGCCAGCAGGGGCACGGGACTGCCCCAAGAGACCCAGTACTTC.

The table lists this clonotype with a few counts. A much larger clone differs by one base, so this may be a read error. CDR3: CASSTPTGEYF. The CDR3 DNA follows: TGTGCCAGCAGCACCCCGACAGGAGAGTACTTC. V usage is TRBV21-1 and J usage is TRBJ2-4; TRBD1 is taken as the D call from the table, unchecked against the DNA. TRBV21-1 is flagged as a pseudogene. This CDR3 is built from 11 residues.

This clonotype came up a few times. The chain has TRBV5-1 and TRBJ2-1, with TRBD2 matching over 13 bases. CDR3 length: 14 residues. Germline assignment: CDR1 SGHRS and CDR2 YFSETQ. V was clipped by 7 bases and J by 9 bases; unmatched bases: 7. In DNA, the CDR3 is TGCGCCAGCGCCCGGACTAGCGGGAGACTTGAGCAGTTCTTC. Protein sequence: CASARTSGRLEQFF.

In this sample, this clonotype turned up many times. The chain has TRBV12-3 or TRBV12-4 and TRBJ2-5, with no clear D. V lost 5 bases to trimming and J lost 3 bases, with 10 bases between them. The CDR3 has 13 residues. The CDR3: CASSRTAEETQYF. The DNA of the CDR3 is TGTGCCAGCAGTCGGACGGCCGAAGAGACCCAGTACTTC.

This clonotype was seen a handful of times. This chain links TRBV19 with TRBJ2-7; 10 bases map to TRBD1. Germline CDR1 reads LNHDA; CDR2 reads SQIVND (reference sequence). This CDR3 contains 14 residues. V was clipped by 7 bases and J by 3 bases; unmatched bases: 6. The CDR3 region is CASNSGDRGYEQYF. CDR3 nucleotides: TGTGCCAGTAATTCGGGGGACAGGGGCTACGAGCAGTACTTC.

V is TRBV11-2 and J is TRBJ2-1, with a tentative D call TRBD1 (6 bases). The CDR3 has 15 amino acids. Trimming took off 5 bases at V and 0 bases at J, with 11 bases between the two ends. Germline lookup yields CDR1 SGHAT and CDR2 FQNNGV. The CDR3 loop reads CASSQTGFSYNEQFF. The CDR3 DNA is TGTGCCAGCAGCCAAACAGGGTTCTCCTACAATGAGCAGTTCTTC.

V usage is TRBV6-1 and J usage is TRBJ1-2, with a possible D match to TRBD1 (5 bases). The CDR3 totals 15 residues. CDR1 and CDR2 from the germline V gene are MNHNS and SASEGT. The V and J ends lost 7 bases and 0 bases respectively, with 15 bases between them. The CDR3, as DNA: TGTGCCAGCACCGACGTGTGGGGGACTAACTATGGCTACACCTTC. The encoded protein is CASTDVWGTNYGYTF.

The chain combines TRBV29-1 with TRBJ2-7; 9 bases align to TRBD1. The CDR3 totals 15 residues. V lost 1 base, J lost 6 bases, and 10 bases stayed unmatched. Germline lookup yields CDR1 SQVTM and CDR2 ANQGSEA. CDR3 in amino acids: CSVEVPDRGGGEQYF. The CDR3 DNA follows: TGCAGCGTTGAAGTCCCGGACAGGGGAGGTGGCGAGCAGTACTTC.

The chain has TRBV6-5 and TRBJ2-1; 7 bases agree with TRBD1. J lost 3 bases, V lost 7 bases, and 9 bases had no gene match. The CDR3 length is 15 residues. From germline, CDR1 is MNHEY and CDR2 SVGAGI. CDR3 DNA: TGTGCCAGCACCAAAGGGGACAGCTTCTACAATGAGCAGTTCTTC. As protein: CASTKGDSFYNEQFF.

The sample holds a few counts of this clonotype. A single base separates this from a much larger clone, so it may be a read error. CDR3 bases: TGTGCCAGCAGTTTTGCCACAGATACGCAGTATTTT. Its translation is CASSFATDTQYF. The rearrangement uses TRBV12-3 or TRBV12-4 and TRBJ2-3; D is ambiguous. V was cut by 3 bases and J by 2 bases, with 3 bases left in between. The length of the CDR3 is 12 residues.

This clonotype came up many times. The chain couples TRBV20-1 to TRBJ2-1; maybe TRBD1 (6 bases). Germline CDR1 reads DFQATT; CDR2 reads SNEGSKA (reference sequence). This CDR3 is built from 11 residues. V gave up 4 bases and J gave up 11 bases, with 12 bases separating them. The CDR3 loop is CSATTWDKQFF. The CDR3 nucleotides read TGCAGTGCTACTACCTGGGACAAGCAGTTCTTC.

This clonotype was counted a few times. This chain connects TRBV7-6 to TRBJ2-5; D may be TRBD2 (5 bases). Deletions cut 6 bases from V and 2 bases from J, with 13 bases between. The CDR3 consists of 14 residues. Germline V gene data show CDR1 as SGHVS and CDR2 as FNYEAQ. CDR3 nucleotide sequence: TGTGCCAGCAGACGGGATACCATACAAGAGACCCAGTACTTC. It translates to CASRRDTIQETQYF.

Regarding this clonotype: This may stem from a read error, because a much larger clone lies one nucleotide away. The conserved phenylalanine or tryptophan normally closing the CDR3 is absent here, so this likely arose from a read error. In DNA, the CDR3 is TGTGCCAGCAGCTTAAGTACGAACACCGGGGAGCTGTTTTCT. Its translation: CASSLSTNTGELFS. This chain uses TRBV11-3 with TRBJ2-2; D is undetermined. CDR1 and CDR2 (germline): SGHNT, YENEEA. Trimming took 2 bases from V and 0 from J, leaving 4 bases between them. The CDR3 is made up of 14 amino acids.

This clonotype was counted a few times. The chain has TRBV5-1 and TRBJ2-1, with D perhaps being TRBD1 or TRBD2 (5 bases each). This CDR3 is built from 17 residues. Between the trimmed V and J ends, which lost 0 bases and 9 bases, there was a span of 22 bases. From germline, CDR1 is SGHRS and CDR2 YFSETQ. The CDR3 spells CASSLARPVGARGEQFF. In nucleotides, the CDR3 is TGCGCCAGCAGCTTGGCTCGGCCAGTTGGGGCCCGGGGTGAGCAGTTCTTC.

In this sample, this clonotype turned up many times. A read error may account for a junction end that differs from germline. V is TRBV7-7 and J is TRBJ2-3, with D perhaps matching TRBD1 (6 bases). The CDR3 loop spans 14 amino acids. The V gene's germline CDR1 is SSHAT and CDR2 FNYEAQ (reference sequence). CDR3 region: CASSLSQGTDTQYF. CDR3 DNA sequence: TGTGCTAGCAGCTTATCCCAGGGGACAGATACGCAGTATTTT. Full variable domain (rest looked up from reference TRBV7-7 and TRBJ2-3): GAGVSQSPRYKVTKRGQDVTLRCDPISSHATLYWYQQALGQGPEFLTYFNYEAQPDKSGLPSDRFSAERPEGSISTLTIQRTEQRDSAMYRCASSLSQGTDTQYFGPGTRLTVL.

The chain is built from TRBV5-1 and TRBJ2-3; 7 bases align to TRBD2. CDR3 size: 13 residues. The germline V gene has CDR1 SGHRS and CDR2 YFSETQ. J was trimmed by 4 bases and V by 3 bases; bases with no gene match: 2. DNA for the CDR3: TGCGCCAGCAGCTACCGGGGGGCAGATACGCAGTATTTT. It is translated as CASSYRGADTQYF. The whole variable domain, remainder taken from reference TRBV5-1 and TRBJ2-3, is KAGVTQTPRYLIKTRGQQVTLSCSPISGHRSVSWYQQTPGQGLQFLFEYFSETQRNKGNFPGRFSGRQFSNSRSEMNVSTLELGDSALYLCASSYRGADTQYFGPGTRLTVL.